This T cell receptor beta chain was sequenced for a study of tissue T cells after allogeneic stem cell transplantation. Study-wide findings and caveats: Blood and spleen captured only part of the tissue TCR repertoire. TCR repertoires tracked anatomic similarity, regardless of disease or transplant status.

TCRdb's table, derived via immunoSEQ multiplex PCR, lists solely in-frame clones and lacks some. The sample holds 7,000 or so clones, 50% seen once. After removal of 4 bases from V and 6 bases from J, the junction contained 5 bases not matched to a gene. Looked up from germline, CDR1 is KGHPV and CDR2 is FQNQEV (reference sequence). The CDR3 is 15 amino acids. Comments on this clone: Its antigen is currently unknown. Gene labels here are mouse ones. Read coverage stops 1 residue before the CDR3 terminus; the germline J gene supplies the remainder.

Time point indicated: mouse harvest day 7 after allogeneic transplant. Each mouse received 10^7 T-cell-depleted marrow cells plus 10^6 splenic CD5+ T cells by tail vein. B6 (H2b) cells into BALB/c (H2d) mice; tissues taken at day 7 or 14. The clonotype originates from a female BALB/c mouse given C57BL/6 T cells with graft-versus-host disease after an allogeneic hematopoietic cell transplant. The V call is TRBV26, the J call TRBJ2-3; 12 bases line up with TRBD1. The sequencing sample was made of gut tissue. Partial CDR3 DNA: TGTGCCAGCAGTCCCCGGGACAGGGGGCTGGAAACGCTGTAT. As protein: CASSPRDRGLETLY. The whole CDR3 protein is CASSPRDRGLETLYF.